The 5 T cell receptor beta chains below were found in one sample sequenced in a study of cytomegalovirus exposure and HLA in healthy donors. The PCR used 60 Vbeta and 13 Jbeta primers. TCRdb's table, derived via immunoSEQ multiplex PCR, lists solely in-frame clones and lacks some. The top ten clones hold approximately 2.9% of a sample with approximately 140,000 clones, roughly 80% of them seen once. Sequences were obtained from PBMCs. The receptors shown here come from a man aged 35-49 years in good health and CMV-seropositive.

This clone turned up a few times. The genes are TRBV6-5 and TRBJ1-5, with D unresolved. Trimming removed 5 bases at V and 6 bases at J, with 11 bases between. The CDR3 covers 13 residues. The V gene's germline CDR1 is MNHEY and CDR2 SVGAGI. The CDR3 sequence is CASSAQTSQPQHF. The CDR3 region has the DNA TGTGCCAGCAGTGCCCAAACAAGTCAGCCCCAGCATTTT.

The chain recombines TRBV6-6 with TRBJ2-1; TRBD2 agrees at 10 bases. The CDR3 length is 16 residues. Per germline, CDR1 MNHNY and CDR2 SVGAGI (reference sequence). The J segment lost 3 bases and the V segment lost 4 bases, leaving 6 bases of the junction unmatched. Here the CDR3 DNA reads TGTGCCAGCAGTTGGTTGGCTAGCGGGGGCTACAATGAGCAGTTCTTC. It translates to CASSWLASGGYNEQFF.

J is TRBJ2-2 and V is TRBV25-1, with TRBD1 matching over 12 bases. V gave up 4 bases and J gave up 6 bases; unmatched junction bases: 9. The CDR3 is made up of 17 amino acids. Germline V lookup: CDR1 MGHDK, CDR2 SYGVNS. The CDR3 region is CASSAATGQGAPGELFF. CDR3 nucleotide sequence: TGTGCCAGCAGTGCAGCAACGGGACAGGGGGCGCCCGGGGAGCTGTTTTTT.

The chain carries TRBV7-9 and TRBJ1-2; 9 bases match TRBD1. The length of the CDR3 is 13 residues. The trim removed 8 bases at V and 7 bases at J, leaving 8 bases unmatched. Germline CDR1 SEHNR, CDR2 FQNEAQ (reference sequence). The CDR3 spells CASRTGGGSGYTF. CDR3 coding DNA: TGTGCCAGCCGTACAGGGGGCGGCTCTGGCTACACCTTC.

This clone has a single count. The chain recombines TRBV4-2 with TRBJ1-4, with 9 bases aligning to TRBD1. This CDR3 region has 15 residues. Per the germline V gene, CDR1 is LGHNA and CDR2 is YNFKEQ. Unmatched junction bases numbered 6, after V lost 6 bases and J lost 4 bases. The CDR3 DNA is TGTGCCAGCAGTCGTGGGGGACAGGGTAATGAAAAACTGTTTTTT. Protein product: CASSRGGQGNEKLFF.